This T cell receptor (beta chain) was documented in a study of blood T cell repertoires in COVID-19. Produced via immunoSEQ multiplex PCR; TCRdb's table is partial and in-frame only. In the table there are about 230,000 clones, 85% to 90% of which are singletons. The CDR3 totals 17 residues. Trimming cost V 1 base and J 0 bases, with 15 bases left between them. From germline, CDR1 is SGHRS and CDR2 YFSETQ. Seattle's enrolled individuals joined amid active infection and were then monitored longitudinally. The sequence was obtained from a man aged 45-60 years with COVID-19, enrolled during active disease. Sequencing input: peripheral blood. The genes are TRBV5-1 and TRBJ2-3; a weak D match, TRBD2 (6 bases). This chain's CDR3 is CASSLYSASDSTDTQYF. The DNA of the CDR3 is TGCGCCAGCAGCTTGTATTCGGCTAGCGACAGCACAGATACGCAGTATTTT.